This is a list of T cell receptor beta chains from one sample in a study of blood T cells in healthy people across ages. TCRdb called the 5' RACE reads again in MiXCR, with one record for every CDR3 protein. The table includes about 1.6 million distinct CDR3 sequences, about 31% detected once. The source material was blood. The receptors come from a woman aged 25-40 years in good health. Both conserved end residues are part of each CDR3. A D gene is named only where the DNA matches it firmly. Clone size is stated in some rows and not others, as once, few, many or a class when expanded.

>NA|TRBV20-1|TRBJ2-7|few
TGCAGTGCCTCGGGAGTCCCGAGGGGAGAGCAGTACTTC
CSASGVPRGEQYF
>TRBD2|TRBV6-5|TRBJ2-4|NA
TGTGCCAGCAGTTTGAATAGCGGGGGGGTGAGGGAGCAGTACTTC
CASSLNSGGVREQYF
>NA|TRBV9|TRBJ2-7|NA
TGTGCCAGCAGCGTAGCCGAGATGGGCGAGCAGTACTTC
CASSVAEMGEQYF
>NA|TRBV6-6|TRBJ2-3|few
TGTGCCAGCAGTGGGGTGGGACACCCTAGCACAGATACGCAGTATTTT
CASSGVGHPSTDTQYF
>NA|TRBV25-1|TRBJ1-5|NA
TGTGCCAGCAGTGCCTACCCCCAGCATTTT
CASSAYPQHF
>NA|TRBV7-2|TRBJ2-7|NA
TGTACCAGCAGCCCAGGAGGCAGACACTACGAGCAGTACTTC
CTSSPGGRHYEQYF
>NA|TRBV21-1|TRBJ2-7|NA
TGTGCCAGCAGCAAATCCCCCGGGACTTCCAATGAGCAGTACTTC
CASSKSPGTSNEQYF
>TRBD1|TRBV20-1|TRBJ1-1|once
TGCAGTGCCCCGGGACAGGGGGAGAACACTGAAGCTTTCTTT
CSAPGQGENTEAFF
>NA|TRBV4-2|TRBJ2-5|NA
TGTGCCAGCAGCCAAACTGGACTCGAACAAGAGACCCAGTACTTC
CASSQTGLEQETQYF
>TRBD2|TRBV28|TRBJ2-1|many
TGTGCCAGCAGTTTTTTCTCTAGCGGGGGGGCGTTCTACAATGAGCAGTTCTTC
CASSFFSSGGAFYNEQFF
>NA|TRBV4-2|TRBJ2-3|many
TGTGCCAGCACCCAAGATACCACAGATACGCAGTATTTT
CASTQDTTDTQYF
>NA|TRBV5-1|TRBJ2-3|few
TGCGCCAGCAGCTTGGCAAGCACTTCTGGCACAGATACGCAGTATTTT
CASSLASTSGTDTQYF
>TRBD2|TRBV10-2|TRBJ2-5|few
TGCGCCAGCAGTGAGGGTAGCGGGAGGGCCGGGGAGACCCAGTACTTC
CASSEGSGRAGETQYF
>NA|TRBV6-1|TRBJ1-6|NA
TGTGCCAGCAGTTTCCCCCGGGTTCCCGTTAATTCACCCCTCCACTTT
CASSFPRVPVNSPLHF
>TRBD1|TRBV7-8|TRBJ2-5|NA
TGTGCCAGCAGCCCGCCAACAGGGGGCCGAGAGACCCAGTACTTC
CASSPPTGGRETQYF
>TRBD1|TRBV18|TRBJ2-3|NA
TGTGCCAGCTCACCACCGCAGAGACGGACAGGGGACACAGATACGCAGTATTTT
CASSPPQRRTGDTDTQYF
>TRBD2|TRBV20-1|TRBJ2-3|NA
TGCAGTGCCCCGACCTTAGCGGGAGTCTCAGATACGCAGTATTTT
CSAPTLAGVSDTQYF
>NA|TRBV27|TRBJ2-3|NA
TGTGCCAGCCGCGACGGCTACACAGATACGCAGTATTTT
CASRDGYTDTQYF
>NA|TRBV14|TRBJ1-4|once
TGTGCCAGCAGCCATGTCGTGGGTGAAAAACTGTTTTTT
CASSHVVGEKLFF
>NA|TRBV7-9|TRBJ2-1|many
TGTGCCAGCAGCTTAGGTGCTAGCGCATACAATGAGCAGTTCTTC
CASSLGASAYNEQFF
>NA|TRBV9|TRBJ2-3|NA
TGTGCCAGCAGCCCCCAAGGCGGCCGGGGATCAGATACGCAGTATTTT
CASSPQGGRGSDTQYF
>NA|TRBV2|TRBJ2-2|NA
TGTGCCAGCACGACCCGGAACACCGGGGAGCTGTTTTTT
CASTTRNTGELFF
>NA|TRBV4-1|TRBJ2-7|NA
TGCGTCAGCAGCCAACCGAGAGACGGCAACTACGAGCAGTACTTC
CVSSQPRDGNYEQYF
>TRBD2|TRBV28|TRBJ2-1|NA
TGTGCCACGGCGGGAGGGGCACATAATGAGCAGTTCTTC
CATAGGAHNEQFF
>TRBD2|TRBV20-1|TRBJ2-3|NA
TGCAGTGTTAGGAAGCTAGCGGGAGAAACAGATACGCAGTATTTT
CSVRKLAGETDTQYF
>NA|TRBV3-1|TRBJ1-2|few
TGTGCCAGCAGCCAAGATCACCCAGGGGCTGGCTACACCTTC
CASSQDHPGAGYTF
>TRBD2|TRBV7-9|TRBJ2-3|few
TGTGCCAGCACCGGAACCGGGACTAGCGGGGGGTTGAGCACAGATACGCAGTATTTT
CASTGTGTSGGLSTDTQYF
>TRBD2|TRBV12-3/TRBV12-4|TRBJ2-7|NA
TGTGCCAGCAGTTTTCGGGGACTAGCTCTCGGGCAGTACTTC
CASSFRGLALGQYF
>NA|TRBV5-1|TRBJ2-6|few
TGCGCCAGCAGCATACGGGACTCTGGGGCCAACGTCCTGACTTTC
CASSIRDSGANVLTF
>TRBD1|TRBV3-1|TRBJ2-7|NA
TGTGCCAGCAGCCAGGCCGCCGGGACAGGGGGCTACGAGCAGTACTTC
CASSQAAGTGGYEQYF
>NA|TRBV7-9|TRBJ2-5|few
TGTGCCAGCAGCTTAATCCTGCAGTACCAAGAGACCCAGTACTTC
CASSLILQYQETQYF
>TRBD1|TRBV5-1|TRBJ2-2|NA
TGCGCCAGCAGCTCCTCGGACAGGGTACGAAACACCGGGGAGCTGTTTTTT
CASSSSDRVRNTGELFF
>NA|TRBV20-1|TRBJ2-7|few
TGCAGTGCTCAGCCCATGGGGGAGCAGTACTTC
CSAQPMGEQYF
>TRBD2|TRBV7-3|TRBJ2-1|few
TGTGCCAGCAGCGAAGGACTAGCGGGGGAGGTTTACAATGAGCAGTTCTTC
CASSEGLAGEVYNEQFF
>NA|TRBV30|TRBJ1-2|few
TGTGCTCAAAAGGACCCGAACTATGGCTACACCTTC
CAQKDPNYGYTF
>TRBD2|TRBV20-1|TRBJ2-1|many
TGCAGTGCTAGTATCAATGCGGGAGTAGCTCGCGGGAATGAGCAGTTCTTC
CSASINAGVARGNEQFF
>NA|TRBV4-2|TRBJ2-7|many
TGTGCCAGCAGCCAAGATCGCAGGGCGGAGCAGTACTTC
CASSQDRRAEQYF
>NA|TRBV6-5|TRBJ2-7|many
TGTGCCACACGGACAGTCTCCTACGAGCAGTACTTC
CATRTVSYEQYF
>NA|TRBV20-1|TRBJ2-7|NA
TGCAGTGCTAGAGAACCTGGACGGTCCTCCTACGAGCAGTACTTC
CSAREPGRSSYEQYF
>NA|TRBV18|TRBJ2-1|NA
TGTGCCAGCTCACCGCTTTTGATGAGAAATGAGCAGTTCTTC
CASSPLLMRNEQFF
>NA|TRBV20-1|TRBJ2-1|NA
TGCAGTGCTAGAGGCCTGCAGTGCAATGAGCAGTTCTTC
CSARGLQCNEQFF
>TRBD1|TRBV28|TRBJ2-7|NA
TGTGCCAGCATCGCGCCGGGACAGGGTTACGAGCAGTACTTC
CASIAPGQGYEQYF
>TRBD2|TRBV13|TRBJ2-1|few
TGTGCCAGCAGCTTAGATACTAGCGGAAGAAGCTCCTACAATGAGCAGTTCTTC
CASSLDTSGRSSYNEQFF
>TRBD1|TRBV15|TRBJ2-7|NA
TGTGCCACCAGCAGACCTGACAGGGGATCCTACGAGCAGTACTTC
CATSRPDRGSYEQYF
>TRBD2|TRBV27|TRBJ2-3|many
TGTGCCAGCAGTTTATCGCTAGCGGGAGATACGCAGTATTTT
CASSLSLAGDTQYF